The 25 T cell receptor beta chains reported below all come from one sample, sequenced in a study of T cell responses to AZD1222 COVID-19 vaccine. Sequencing used immunoSEQ multiplex PCR; TCRdb keeps in-frame clones, though not all of them. In the table there are 140,000 or so clones, more than 75% of which are singletons. The sample consisted of peripheral blood, taken 28 days after the second AZD1222 dose. These receptors all come from an adult who received the AZD1222 COVID-19 vaccine.

The chain links TRBV2 to TRBJ2-1; 7 nucleotides agree with TRBD2. J was trimmed by 9 bases and V by 6 bases; bases with no gene match: 17. CDR3 size: 16 residues. Germline loops: CDR1 SNHLY, CDR2 FYNNEI. The CDR3 loop is CASSPTPLAAMGEQFF. CDR3 nucleotide sequence: TGTGCCAGCAGCCCTACGCCTCTAGCGGCGATGGGTGAGCAGTTCTTC.

This clone was picked up one time. The J gene is TRBJ1-4, the V gene TRBV11-2; D uncertain. Germline CDR1 reads SGHAT; CDR2 reads FQNNGV. The CDR3 loop spans 15 amino acids. Trimming shortened V by 5 bases and J by 1 base, and 11 bases separated the two germline ends. CDR3 amino acids: CASSLTSETNEKLFF. CDR3 nucleotides: TGTGCCAGCAGCCTTACGAGTGAAACTAATGAAAAACTGTTTTTT.

The chain uses TRBV5-6 and TRBJ1-6, with 9 bases fitting TRBD1. With V trimmed by 1 base and J by 0 bases, 8 bases remained unmatched. There are 19 residues in the CDR3. Per germline, CDR1 SGHDT and CDR2 YYEEEE. The CDR3 loop reads CASSLSKGQGVSYNSPLHF. The CDR3 DNA is TGTGCCAGCAGCTTGAGTAAGGGACAGGGTGTCTCCTATAATTCACCCCTCCACTTT.

This clone is a singleton in its sample. The V and J genes are TRBV11-2 and TRBJ2-1; TRBD2 is a possible D gene (6 bases). CDR1 is SGHAT and CDR2 is FQNNGV in the germline V gene. CDR3 size: 13 residues. Trimming removed 4 bases from V and 5 bases from J, with 9 bases in between. As DNA, the CDR3 is TGTGCCAGCAGCTCGGGACTCCACAATGAGCAGTTCTTC. Translating gives CASSSGLHNEQFF.

The chain combines TRBV6-5 with TRBJ2-7; no clear D. Germline V CDR1 and CDR2: MNHEY, SVGAGI. The CDR3 loop spans 12 amino acids. V was pared by 7 bases and J by 0 bases, with 7 bases between. The CDR3 protein is CASKGFSYEQYF. The CDR3 DNA follows: TGTGCCAGCAAAGGGTTCTCCTACGAGCAGTACTTC.

The CDR3 here is CASSLSQGSGNTIYF. CDR3 coding DNA: TGTGCCAGCAGCTTATCCCAGGGTTCTGGAAACACCATATATTTT. The V and J genes are TRBV11-2 and TRBJ1-3; weak D call: TRBD1 (5 bases). Germline V gives CDR1 SGHAT, CDR2 FQNNGV. The CDR3 has 15 amino acids. The V gene lost 2 bases and the J gene lost 1 base, with 9 bases spanning the gap.

The chain links TRBV6-2 or TRBV6-3 to TRBJ2-7; D gene ambiguous. Trimming shortened V by 2 bases and J by 4 bases, and 15 bases separated the two germline ends. Per germline, CDR1 MNHEY and CDR2 SVGEGT. The length of the CDR3 is 15 residues. The CDR3 nucleotides are TGTGCCAGCAGTTACCGCCGGCCCTCGGAGTACGAGCAGTACTTC. Its translation is CASSYRRPSEYEQYF.

The rearrangement links TRBV28 to TRBJ1-1, with 8 bases aligning to TRBD1. The CDR3 sequence is 15 residues long. V was clipped by 4 bases and J by 2 bases; unmatched bases: 6. From germline, CDR1 is MDHEN and CDR2 SYDVKM. The DNA of the CDR3 is TGTGCCAGCAGTTACCAGGGGGCCTATAACACTGAAGCTTTCTTT. Protein product: CASSYQGAYNTEAFF.

The chain combines TRBV28 with TRBJ2-7; 9 nucleotides line up with TRBD1. There are 15 residues in the CDR3. CDR1 is MDHEN, CDR2 SYDVKM, per germline. V lost 3 bases, J lost 7 bases, and 10 bases stayed unmatched. CDR3 sequence reads: CASSFWLGQGSEQYF. CDR3 bases: TGTGCCAGCAGTTTTTGGTTGGGACAGGGCTCGGAGCAGTACTTC.

This clone was seen once. This rearrangement joins TRBV28 to TRBJ1-6, with D possibly being TRBD1 (5 bases). The V gene lost 7 bases and the J gene lost 10 bases, with 20 bases spanning the gap. The CDR3 is 15 residues long. Germline V lookup: CDR1 MDHEN, CDR2 SYDVKM. CDR3 nucleotides: TGTGCCAGCACCCCGTGGGACCAGGGTAACTCACCCCTCCACTTT. Translation: CASTPWDQGNSPLHF.

CDR3 protein: CASSPSGSGETQYF. CDR3 in DNA: TGTGCCAGCTCACCTAGCGGGAGTGGAGAGACCCAGTACTTC. This chain joins TRBV18 and TRBJ2-5; TRBD2 aligns across 9 bases. Per the germline V gene, CDR1 is KGHSH and CDR2 is LQKENI. Trimming took 3 bases from V and 4 from J; bases not matched to a gene: 3. CDR3 length: 14 amino acids.

Of note for this clone: This sample includes further DNA sequences coding for the same CDR3. V and J are TRBV28 and TRBJ2-3, with D hard to call. Trimming took off 2 bases at V and 3 bases at J, with 3 bases between the two ends. This CDR3 has 12 residues. CDR1 is MDHEN and CDR2 is SYDVKM in the germline V gene. The CDR3 DNA follows: TGTGCCAGCAGTTTACTGACAGATACGCAGTATTTT. Encoded protein: CASSLLTDTQYF.

The chain recombines TRBV5-1 with TRBJ2-7; TRBD1 agrees at 8 bases. Germline V gene sequence: CDR1 SGHRS, CDR2 YFSETQ. The CDR3 is made up of 14 amino acids. V was clipped by 7 bases and J by 3 bases; unmatched bases: 9. The CDR3, as DNA: TGCGCCAGCCGAGCGACAGGGGATTTCTACGAGCAGTACTTC. Translation gives CASRATGDFYEQYF.

This clone occurred once. The chain is built from TRBV5-1 and TRBJ1-4; 7 bases are shared with TRBD1. The J segment lost 8 bases and the V segment lost 4 bases, leaving 8 bases of the junction unmatched. Germline V gene lookup returns CDR1 SGHRS and CDR2 YFSETQ. The CDR3 spans 14 residues. In DNA form, the CDR3 reads TGCGCCAGCAGCATGACAGGGATCTTCGAAAAACTGTTTTTT. Its translation: CASSMTGIFEKLFF. Together with reference TRBV5-1 and TRBJ1-4, the CDR3 gives the full variable domain: KAGVTQTPRYLIKTRGQQVTLSCSPISGHRSVSWYQQTPGQGLQFLFEYFSETQRNKGNFPGRFSGRQFSNSRSEMNVSTLELGDSALYLCASSMTGIFEKLFFGSGTQLSVL.

This chain uses TRBV28 with TRBJ2-7; 7 bases line up with TRBD2. Per germline, CDR1 MDHEN and CDR2 SYDVKM. V was pared by 8 bases and J by 3 bases, with 7 bases of the junction left unmatched. The CDR3 has 13 residues. CDR3 in amino acids: CASLSGAGYEQYF. The CDR3 nucleotides are TGTGCCAGCCTGAGCGGGGCGGGCTACGAGCAGTACTTC.

The V and J genes are TRBV9 and TRBJ2-7, with D possibly matching TRBD2 (6 bases). This CDR3 has 15 amino acids. The germline V gene encodes CDR1 SGDLS and CDR2 YYNGEE. V was shortened by 0 bases and J by 5 bases, with 15 bases between the two germline ends. The CDR3 here is CASSVGGVAYHEQYF. The CDR3, as DNA: TGTGCCAGCAGCGTAGGGGGGGTTGCGTACCACGAGCAGTACTTC.

This chain joins TRBV9 and TRBJ2-2; D is uncertain. There are 15 residues in the CDR3. In germline, CDR1 is SGDLS, CDR2 YYNGEE. V lost 4 bases, J lost 1 base, and 11 bases lay in between. The CDR3 coding sequence is TGTGCCAGCAGCCCACCCTGGGGGAACACCGGGGAGCTGTTTTTT. It codes for CASSPPWGNTGELFF. Full variable domain (outside the CDR3, taken from reference TRBV9 and TRBJ2-2): DSGVTQTPKHLITATGQRVTLRCSPRSGDLSVYWYQQSLDQGLQFLIQYYNGEERAKGNILERFSAQQFPDLHSELNLSSLELGDSALYFCASSPPWGNTGELFFGEGSRLTVL.

This sequence joins TRBV29-1 and TRBJ2-3; D is undetermined. The V end lost 4 bases, the J end lost 4 bases, and 6 bases lay between the germline ends. Looked up from germline, CDR1 is SQVTM and CDR2 is ANQGSEA. The CDR3 loop spans 11 amino acids. This chain's CDR3 is CSVAFADTQYF. The CDR3 DNA is TGCAGCGTTGCTTTCGCAGATACGCAGTATTTT.

The CDR3 DNA reads TGCGCCAGCAGCCAAGATTTGGGGGTCTCCACAGATACGCAGTATTTT. It is translated as CASSQDLGVSTDTQYF. The chain employs TRBV4-1 and TRBJ2-3; D is tentatively TRBD1 or TRBD2 (5 bases each). With 0 bases removed from V and 2 bases from J, the gap between germline ends came to 12 bases. Per germline, CDR1 MGHRA and CDR2 YSYEKL. The CDR3 runs to 16 residues.

This clone has only one observation. The DNA for the CDR3 is TGTGCCAGCAGCTTTCTACGGGATGAGCAGTTCTTC. Its protein is CASSFLRDEQFF. The gene calls are TRBV11-1 and TRBJ2-1; D is unresolved. The germline CDR1 and CDR2 sequences are SGHAT and FQDESV (reference sequence). Trimming cost V 3 bases and J 8 bases, with 8 bases left between them. CDR3 length: 12 amino acids.

This clone was counted only a few times. The chain couples TRBV28 to TRBJ1-2, with a weak D call TRBD1 (6 bases). The CDR3 totals 14 residues. Trimming removed 1 base from V and 4 bases from J, with 10 bases in between. CDR1 MDHEN and CDR2 SYDVKM come from the germline V gene. The CDR3, as DNA: TGTGCCAGCAGTTTATTCGGGGGCGTCTATGGCTACACCTTC. This sequence encodes CASSLFGGVYGYTF.

This sequence joins TRBV2 and TRBJ2-3; D is possibly TRBD1 or TRBD2 (5 bases each). CDR3 length equals 14 residues. Looked up from germline, CDR1 is SNHLY and CDR2 is FYNNEI. V was pared by 0 bases and J by 2 bases, with 6 bases between. The CDR3 loop reads CASSEAGDTDTQYF. In DNA, the CDR3 is TGTGCCAGCAGTGAAGCGGGGGACACAGATACGCAGTATTTT.

V is TRBV6-5 and J is TRBJ2-7; D unresolved. The CDR3 loop spans 11 amino acids. Germline V lookup: CDR1 MNHEY, CDR2 SVGAGI. V was shortened by 4 bases and J by 3 bases, with 4 bases between the two germline ends. For the CDR3, the DNA is TGTGCCAGCAGTTCTGTCTACGAGCAGTACTTC. This sequence encodes CASSSVYEQYF.

The rearrangement uses TRBV9 and TRBJ2-1, with D possibly called TRBD1 or TRBD2 (5 bases each). The CDR3 has 13 amino acids. Germline loops: CDR1 SGDLS, CDR2 YYNGEE. V gave up 8 bases and J gave up 12 bases, with 21 bases separating them. CDR3 sequence (DNA): TGTGCCAGTGGCCGTCGGGGCGCCAGTGCGCAGTTCTTC. It encodes CASGRRGASAQFF. Full variable domain (remainder filled in from reference TRBV9 and TRBJ2-1): DSGVTQTPKHLITATGQRVTLRCSPRSGDLSVYWYQQSLDQGLQFLIQYYNGEERAKGNILERFSAQQFPDLHSELNLSSLELGDSALYFCASGRRGASAQFFGPGTRLTVL.

The chain uses TRBV7-3 and TRBJ2-1; D ambiguous. Trimming left V 4 bases short and J 6 bases short, with 13 bases between. This CDR3 is 14 amino acids long. Per the germline V gene, CDR1 is SGHTA and CDR2 is FQGTGA. This CDR3 is CASSSGPLPNEQFF. CDR3 sequence (DNA): TGTGCCAGCAGCTCCGGGCCCCTTCCCAATGAGCAGTTCTTC.